These T cell receptor beta chains were read from a single sample in a study of CD8+ T cells in alopecia areata. Using immunoSEQ multiplex PCR, the repertoire was profiled, and TCRdb retains in-frame clones only, with some absent. The repertoire holds 120,000 or so clones, around 45% seen once, with 10% to 13% in the top ten. The sequenced sample was NKG2D-low CD8+ T cells sorted from blood. The receptors here all came from a human donor with alopecia areata. The CDR3 runs from the conserved cysteine through the conserved F or W.

TRBV30	TRBJ2-1	CAWGLGGYNEQFF
TRBV29-1	TRBJ2-3	CSVESLAGAPSTDTQYF
TRBV2	TRBJ2-7	CASVTGTGSYEQYF
TRBV2	TRBJ2-5	CASIQTSGGLIQETQYF
TRBV30	TRBJ2-7	CAWSEDHSYEQYF
TRBV29-1	TRBJ2-2	CSVETQFNTGELFF
TRBV5-6	TRBJ2-7	CASSFWLSYEQYF
TRBV29-1	TRBJ2-1	CSGSGLVYNEQFF
TRBV28	TRBJ2-2	CASSFRENTGELFF
TRBV29-1	TRBJ2-7	CSVEADYEQYF
TRBV29-1	TRBJ2-7	CSVVGDYGQYF
TRBV29-1	TRBJ2-3	CSGVADTQYF
TRBV5-1	TRBJ2-7	CASSLAVAGGPEQYF
TRBV29-1	TRBJ2-7	CSVAGGSSYEQYF
TRBV29-1	TRBJ2-5	CSDEETQYF
TRBV7-9	TRBJ2-2	CASSLETTNTGELFF
TRBV2	TRBJ2-1	CASRSSGGAYNEQFF
TRBV27	TRBJ2-3	CAIGTDTQYF
TRBV27	TRBJ2-2	CASMRGQNGELFF
TRBV5-1	TRBJ2-1	CASSLVSVLDEQFF
TRBV2	TRBJ2-3	CASKTSSLAASTDTQYF